A single sample is the source of the 25 T cell receptor beta chains below, sequenced in a study of T cells in Graves' hyperthyroidism and ophthalmopathy. RNA transcripts served as the template for amplifying TCR beta CDR3 regions. First-round RT-PCR of the TCR CDR3 relied on the HTBI primer set. TCRdb recomputed calls from the multiplex PCR reads with MiXCR, one row per CDR3 protein. Of around 600,000 distinct CDR3 sequences in the sample, about 14% were seen once. The sequencing input was blood. These receptors were obtained from a woman in her fifties or sixties with Graves' ophthalmopathy.

This clonotype has just a few counts. This rearrangement joins TRBV6-1 to TRBJ2-7; no firm D call. CDR3 size: 13 residues. Germline V gene lookup returns CDR1 MNHNS and CDR2 SASEGT. Trimming pared 5 bases from V and 3 bases from J, leaving 11 bases between. CDR3 nucleotide sequence: TGTGCCAGCAGTTTAAATCCACTCTACGAGCAGTACTTC. The encoded protein is CASSLNPLYEQYF.

This clonotype was detected ten times or more. The gene calls are TRBV20-1 and TRBJ2-1; D may correspond to TRBD1 or TRBD2 (5 bases each). With 0 bases removed from V and 6 bases from J, the gap between germline ends came to 24 bases. The germline V gene encodes CDR1 DFQATT and CDR2 SNEGSKA (reference sequence). The length of the CDR3 is 18 residues. The CDR3 nucleotides are TGCAGTGCTAGAGATGAACAGGAGCAGCGGAAAAGTGCCAATGAGCAGTTCTTC. It yields the protein CSARDEQEQRKSANEQFF.

The rearrangement joins TRBV7-3 to TRBJ2-3; D gene uncertain. CDR3 length equals 14 residues. Trimming shortened V by 5 bases and J by 3 bases, and 12 bases separated the two germline ends. Germline V gene lookup returns CDR1 SGHTA and CDR2 FQGTGA. The CDR3 loop is CASSPSAATDTQYF. The CDR3, as DNA: TGTGCCAGCAGCCCAAGCGCGGCGACAGATACGCAGTATTTT.

This clonotype was counted ten times or more. At one of its ends the junction is not consistent with the germline gene, which may arise from a read error. The rearrangement uses TRBV5-1 and TRBJ2-1, with 11 bases matching TRBD2. The CDR3 length is 15 residues. Looked up from germline, CDR1 is SGHRS and CDR2 is YFSETQ. The CDR3: CASSLELAGVNEQFF. DNA for the CDR3: TGTGCCAGCAGTTTAGAACTAGCGGGAGTCAATGAGCAGTTCTTC.

In its sample, this clonotype was seen many times. The V and J genes are TRBV20-1 and TRBJ1-1; D remains ambiguous. The CDR3 is made up of 11 amino acids. The V end was cut by 5 bases, the J end by 0 bases, with 4 bases between. Per germline, CDR1 DFQATT and CDR2 SNEGSKA (reference sequence). CDR3 DNA sequence: TGCAGTGCTCAATTGAACACTGAAGCTTTCTTT. It specifies CSAQLNTEAFF.

The chain links TRBV19 to TRBJ2-4; D is perhaps TRBD1 or TRBD2 (5 bases each). The CDR3 is made up of 16 amino acids. The V gene's germline CDR1 is LNHDA and CDR2 SQIVND (reference sequence). The V and J ends lost 4 bases and 1 base respectively, with 14 bases between them. CDR3 in amino acids: CASSTGPYSAKNIQYF. CDR3 coding DNA: TGTGCCAGTAGTACGGGACCATACAGCGCCAAAAACATTCAGTACTTC.

Only a few counts were recorded for this clonotype. The chain links TRBV6-2 or TRBV6-3 to TRBJ2-5; weak D call: TRBD1 (6 bases). Trimming took 6 bases from V and 7 from J, leaving 24 bases between them. The CDR3 is 16 amino acids. Per the germline V gene, CDR1 is MNHEY and CDR2 is SVGEGT. The CDR3 here is CASRRPRGSDAGTQYF. The CDR3 DNA follows: TGTGCCAGCAGAAGACCAAGGGGGTCCGATGCTGGGACCCAGTACTTC.

This clonotype was seen a handful of times. The V call is TRBV24-1, the J call TRBJ2-3; 10 bases are shared with TRBD2. Germline-derived CDR1 and CDR2 are KGHDR and SFDVKD. The CDR3 loop spans 18 amino acids. The V segment lost 4 bases and the J segment 2 bases; nucleotides outside the gene matches: 11. The CDR3 coding sequence is TGTGCCACCAGTGAAACTTATCGGACTAGCGGTTTCACAGATACGCAGTATTTT. Its protein product is CATSETYRTSGFTDTQYF.

This clonotype came up a few times. Here the CDR3 reads CASSGRAQETQYF. CDR3 coding DNA: TGTGCCAGCAGCGGGAGGGCCCAAGAGACCCAGTACTTC. The chain uses TRBV28 and TRBJ2-5; 8 bases fit TRBD2. Germline CDR1 and CDR2: MDHEN and SYDVKM. This CDR3 is 13 amino acids long. The ends lost 6 bases at V and 1 base at J; junction bases unmatched: 1.

This clonotype was seen ten or more times. The V and J genes are TRBV7-2 and TRBJ2-1, with D perhaps TRBD1 (5 bases). The CDR3 has 16 residues. V lost 1 base to trimming and J lost 5 bases, with 15 bases between them. The germline CDR1 and CDR2 sequences are SGHTA and FQGNSA. The CDR3 reads CASSLGMGPMNNEQFF. DNA for the CDR3: TGTGCCAGCAGCTTAGGAATGGGGCCTATGAACAATGAGCAGTTCTTC.

Many counts were recorded for this clonotype. J is TRBJ2-7 and V is TRBV18, with 8 nucleotides matching TRBD1. Trimming cost V 2 bases and J 4 bases; bases outside gene matches: 7. This CDR3 has 15 amino acids. Germline lookup yields CDR1 KGHSH and CDR2 LQKENI. CDR3 sequence reads: CASSPGAGGLYEQYF. The CDR3, as DNA: TGTGCCAGCTCACCAGGTGCAGGGGGCTTATACGAGCAGTACTTC.

This clonotype appeared many times. The chain couples TRBV28 to TRBJ1-2; weak D call: TRBD1 (5 bases). The CDR3 is 15 amino acids. V shed 5 bases and J shed 3 bases, with 16 bases lying between them. Germline CDR1 reads MDHEN; CDR2 reads SYDVKM. The CDR3 coding sequence is TGTGCCAGCAGTATAACGGGACTCGAGTACTATGGCTACACCTTC. It yields the protein CASSITGLEYYGYTF.

As concerns this clonotype: Just one base apart from a much larger clone, this may be a read error. This CDR3 fails to terminate in the conserved phenylalanine or tryptophan, so it likely reflects a read error. The rearrangement uses TRBV6-5 and TRBJ2-7; TRBD2 might be the D (6 bases). The CDR3 extends over 14 amino acids. The V end was cut by 2 bases, the J end by 2 bases, with 10 bases between. Germline values: CDR1 MNHEY, CDR2 SVGAGI. The CDR3 nucleotides are TGTGCCAGCAGTTACATGGCGGGAACCTACGAGCAGTACTCC. This sequence encodes CASSYMAGTYEQYS.

The chain joins TRBV11-3 to TRBJ2-3; D is ambiguous. This CDR3 has 15 residues. Between the trimmed V and J ends, which lost 4 bases and 0 bases, there was a span of 11 bases. Germline CDR1 and CDR2: SGHNT and YENEEA. The CDR3 nucleotides are TGTGCCAGCAGCTGTAACACCTCTAGCACAGATACGCAGTATTTT. It specifies CASSCNTSSTDTQYF.

This clonotype was detected ten times or more. The J gene is TRBJ1-1, the V gene TRBV6-2 or TRBV6-3; 9 bases are shared with TRBD1. The trim removed 6 bases at V and 4 bases at J, leaving 21 bases unmatched. The CDR3 totals 19 residues. Germline assignment: CDR1 MNHEY and CDR2 SVGEGT. CDR3 region: CASSVATRDRVNDRTEAFF. CDR3 nucleotide sequence: TGTGCCAGCAGCGTCGCCACCCGGGACAGGGTTAACGACCGCACTGAAGCTTTCTTT.

The table lists this clonotype with many counts. V usage is TRBV6-1 and J usage is TRBJ2-1; D ambiguous. CDR3 length: 15 amino acids. Germline CDR1 and CDR2: MNHNS and SASEGT. Trimming stripped 5 bases from V and 7 bases from J, with 18 bases between. CDR3 protein: CASSSTVRNPNEQFF. The CDR3 DNA is TGTGCCAGCAGTTCTACCGTTAGGAACCCTAATGAGCAGTTCTTC.

This clonotype showed up just a few times. V is TRBV9 and J is TRBJ1-1; D is undetermined. Germline-derived CDR1 and CDR2 are SGDLS and YYNGEE. This CDR3 is 13 amino acids long. The V end was cut by 1 base, the J end by 4 bases, with 8 bases between. CDR3 nucleotide sequence: TGTGCCAGCAGCGTATGGGTGGGCACTGAAGCTTTCTTT. This sequence encodes CASSVWVGTEAFF.

The chain has TRBV7-9 and TRBJ2-1; 12 nucleotides match TRBD2. The CDR3 consists of 18 residues. J gave up 7 bases and V 5 bases, and 15 bases lay outside the gene matches. CDR1 and CDR2 (germline): SEHNR, FQNEAQ (reference sequence). CDR3 protein: CASSRKGRLAGVGNEQFF. Written as DNA, the CDR3 is TGTGCCAGCAGCCGTAAGGGGAGACTAGCGGGAGTGGGTAATGAGCAGTTCTTC.

This clonotype was picked up many times. This chain connects TRBV12-3 or TRBV12-4 to TRBJ2-7; 9 bases align to TRBD1. V shed 7 bases, J shed 5 bases, and the junction held 9 bases outside the gene matches. The CDR3 contains 14 residues. As DNA, the CDR3 is TGTGCCAGCATTACCGGGACAGGGTCCAACGAGCAGTACTTC. Protein sequence: CASITGTGSNEQYF.

This clonotype came up many times. V and J are TRBV7-9 and TRBJ2-7; no clear D. Trimming took off 0 bases at V and 9 bases at J, with 15 bases between the two ends. This CDR3 is built from 14 residues. Germline V gene data show CDR1 as SEHNR and CDR2 as FQNEAQ (reference sequence). CDR3: CASSLARPGGRQYF. In nucleotides, the CDR3 is TGTGCCAGCAGCTTAGCCCGCCCGGGCGGACGGCAGTACTTC.

Only a few counts were recorded for this clonotype. The chain has TRBV10-3 and TRBJ2-7; 7 nucleotides align to TRBD2. Germline V gene sequence: CDR1 ENHRY, CDR2 SYGVKD. CDR3 size: 14 residues. V was clipped by 4 bases and J by 1 base; unmatched bases: 4. CDR3 nucleotide sequence: TGTGCCATCAGTGCAGGCGGGAGTTCCTACGAGCAGTACTTC. Translation gives CAISAGGSSYEQYF.

This clonotype was observed many times. The chain links TRBV27 to TRBJ2-7; 13 positions match TRBD2. V lost 4 bases, J lost 3 bases, and 6 bases stayed unmatched. Germline V lookup: CDR1 MNHEY, CDR2 SMNVEV (reference sequence). The CDR3 is 16 residues long. The DNA for the CDR3 is TGTGCCAGCAGTTCTCCGGGACTAGCGGGACGCTACGAGCAGTACTTC. This encodes CASSSPGLAGRYEQYF.

This clonotype was counted ten times or more. This rearrangement joins TRBV20-1 to TRBJ2-7; the match to TRBD2 covers 9 bases. Trimming removed 3 bases from V and 4 bases from J; junction bases left unmatched: 7. CDR1 and CDR2 (germline): DFQATT, SNEGSKA (reference sequence). The CDR3 consists of 14 residues. This CDR3 reads CSASWLAGLYEQYF. The CDR3, as DNA: TGCAGTGCTAGTTGGCTAGCGGGACTATACGAGCAGTACTTC.

The V and J genes are TRBV19 and TRBJ2-2; TRBD2 matches at 10 bases. The CDR3 contains 16 residues. Trimming removed 5 bases from V and 2 bases from J; junction bases left unmatched: 5. The germline V gene has CDR1 LNHDA and CDR2 SQIVND (reference sequence). The CDR3 loop reads CASSASGRSNTGELFF. CDR3 DNA: TGTGCCAGTAGTGCTAGCGGGAGATCTAACACCGGGGAGCTGTTTTTT.

This clonotype was detected ten times or more. The chain links TRBV11-2 to TRBJ2-2; 9 bases match TRBD1. V gave up 9 bases and J gave up 5 bases; unmatched junction bases: 4. The CDR3 length is 13 residues. Looked up from germline, CDR1 is SGHAT and CDR2 is FQNNGV. This CDR3 is CASGTGKTGELFF. For the CDR3, the DNA is TGTGCCAGTGGGACAGGGAAGACCGGGGAGCTGTTTTTT.